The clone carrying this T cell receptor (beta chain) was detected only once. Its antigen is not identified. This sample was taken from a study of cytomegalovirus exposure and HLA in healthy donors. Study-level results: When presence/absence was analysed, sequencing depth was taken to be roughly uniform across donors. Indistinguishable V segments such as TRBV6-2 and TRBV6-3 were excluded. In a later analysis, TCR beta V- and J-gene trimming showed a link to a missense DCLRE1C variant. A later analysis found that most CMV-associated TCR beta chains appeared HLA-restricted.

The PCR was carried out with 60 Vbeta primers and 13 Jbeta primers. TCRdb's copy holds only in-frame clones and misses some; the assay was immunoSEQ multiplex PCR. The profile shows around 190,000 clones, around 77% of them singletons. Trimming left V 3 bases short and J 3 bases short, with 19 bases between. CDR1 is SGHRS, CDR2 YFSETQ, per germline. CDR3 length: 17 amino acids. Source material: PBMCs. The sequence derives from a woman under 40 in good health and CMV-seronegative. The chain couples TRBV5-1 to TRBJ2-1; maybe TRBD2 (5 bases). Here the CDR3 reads CASSYQMISGSYNEQFF. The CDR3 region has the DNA TGCGCCAGCAGCTACCAGATGATAAGCGGTAGCTACAATGAGCAGTTCTTC.